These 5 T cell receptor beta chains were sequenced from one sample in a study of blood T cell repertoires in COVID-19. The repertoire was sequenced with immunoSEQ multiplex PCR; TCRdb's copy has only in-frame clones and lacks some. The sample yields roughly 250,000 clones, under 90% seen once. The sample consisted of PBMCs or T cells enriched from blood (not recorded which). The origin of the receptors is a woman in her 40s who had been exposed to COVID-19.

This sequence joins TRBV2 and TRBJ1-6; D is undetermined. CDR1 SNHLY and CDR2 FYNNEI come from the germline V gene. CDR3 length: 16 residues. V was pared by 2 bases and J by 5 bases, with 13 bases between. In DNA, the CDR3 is TGTGCCAGCAGTGAATTGGGCGTGCTGAATAATTCACCCCTCCACTTT. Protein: CASSELGVLNNSPLHF. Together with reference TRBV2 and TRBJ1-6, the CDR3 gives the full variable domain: EPEVTQTPSHQVTQMGQEVILRCVPISNHLYFYWYRQILGQKVEFLVSFYNNEISEKSEIFDDQFSVERPDGSNFTLKIRSTKLEDSAMYFCASSELGVLNNSPLHFGNGTRLTVT.

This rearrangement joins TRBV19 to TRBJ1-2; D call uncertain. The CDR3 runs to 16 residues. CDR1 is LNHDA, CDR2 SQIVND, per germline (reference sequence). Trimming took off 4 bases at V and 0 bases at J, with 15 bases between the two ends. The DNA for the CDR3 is TGTGCCAGTAGTACACCAACCACGGGGTCTAACTATGGCTACACCTTC. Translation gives CASSTPTTGSNYGYTF.

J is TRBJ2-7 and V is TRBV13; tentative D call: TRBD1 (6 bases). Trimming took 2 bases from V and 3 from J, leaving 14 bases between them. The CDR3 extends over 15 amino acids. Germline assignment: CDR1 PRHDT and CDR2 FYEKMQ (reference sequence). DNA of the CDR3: TGTGCCAGCAGCTTAAAGGGGGATGGAAACTACGAGCAGTACTTC. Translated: CASSLKGDGNYEQYF.

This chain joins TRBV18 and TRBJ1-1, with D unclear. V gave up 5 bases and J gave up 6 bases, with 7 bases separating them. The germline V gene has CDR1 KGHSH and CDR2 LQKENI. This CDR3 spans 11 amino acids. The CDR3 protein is CASSVGAEAFF. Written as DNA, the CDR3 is TGTGCCAGCTCAGTAGGAGCTGAAGCTTTCTTT.

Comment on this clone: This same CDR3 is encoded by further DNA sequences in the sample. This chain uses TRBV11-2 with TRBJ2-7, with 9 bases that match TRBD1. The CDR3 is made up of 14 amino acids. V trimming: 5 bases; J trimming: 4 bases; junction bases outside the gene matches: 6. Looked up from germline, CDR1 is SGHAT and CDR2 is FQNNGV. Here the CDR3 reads CASSRRTGEYEQYF. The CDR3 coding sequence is TGTGCCAGCAGCCGAAGGACAGGGGAATACGAGCAGTACTTC. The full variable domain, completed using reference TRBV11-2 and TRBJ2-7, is EAGVAQSPRYKIIEKRQSVAFWCNPISGHATLYWYQQILGQGPKLLIQFQNNGVVDDSQLPKDRFSAERLKGVDSTLKIQPAKLEDSAVYLCASSRRTGEYEQYFGPGTRLTVT.